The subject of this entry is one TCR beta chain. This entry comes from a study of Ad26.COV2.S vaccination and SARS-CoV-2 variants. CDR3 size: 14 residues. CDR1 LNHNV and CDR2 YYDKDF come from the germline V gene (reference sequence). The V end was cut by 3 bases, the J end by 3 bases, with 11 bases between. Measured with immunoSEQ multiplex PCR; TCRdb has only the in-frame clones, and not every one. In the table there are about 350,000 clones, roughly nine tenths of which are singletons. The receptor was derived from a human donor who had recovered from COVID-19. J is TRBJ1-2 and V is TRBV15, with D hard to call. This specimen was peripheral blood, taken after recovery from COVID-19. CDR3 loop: CATSSGPTDYGYTF. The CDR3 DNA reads TGTGCCACCAGCAGTGGGCCGACGGACTATGGCTACACCTTC.